A single sample is the source of the 13 T cell receptor beta chains below, sequenced in a study of blood T cells in healthy people across ages. Combining a sample-barcoded 5' primer with a J-beta primer mix, a second PCR ran for about 7 to 11 cycles. TCRdb used MiXCR to reprocess the 5' RACE reads, holding one entry per CDR3 protein. The sample has more than 800,000 distinct CDR3 sequences; less than 35% are singletons. Sequencing was performed on blood. The receptor set was obtained from a woman of 80 years or more in good health.

The genes are TRBV7-2 and TRBJ1-1, with D perhaps TRBD1 (5 bases). Per germline, CDR1 SGHTA and CDR2 FQGNSA. The CDR3 length is 18 residues. V lost 2 bases to trimming and J lost 4 bases, with 23 bases between them. The CDR3 DNA is TGTGCCAGCAGCTTATCTCCGGTCCGGGGCGCCTGGGGCACTGAAGCTTTCTTT. The encoded protein is CASSLSPVRGAWGTEAFF.

This clonotype was seen repeatedly, ten times or more. The DNA of the CDR3 is TGCAGTGCTCCAGGTGGGACAGGGGCCTACAATGAGCAGTTCTTC. This gives the protein CSAPGGTGAYNEQFF. V usage is TRBV20-1 and J usage is TRBJ2-1; 10 nucleotides line up with TRBD1. Germline V gives CDR1 DFQATT, CDR2 SNEGSKA (reference sequence). CDR3 length: 15 amino acids. V shed 5 bases, J shed 2 bases, and the junction held 6 bases outside the gene matches.

A few counts support this clonotype. This chain connects TRBV24-1 to TRBJ2-1; 12 bases fit TRBD2. Germline values: CDR1 KGHDR, CDR2 SFDVKD. The V segment lost 7 bases and the J segment 4 bases; nucleotides outside the gene matches: 4. This CDR3 has 15 amino acids. The CDR3 DNA sequence: TGTGCCACCAGCCTAGCGGGGGGGGTTTACAATGAGCAGTTCTTC. Protein product: CATSLAGGVYNEQFF.

The chain carries TRBV4-2 and TRBJ2-7; 9 bases match TRBD2. CDR1 is LGHNA and CDR2 is YNFKEQ in the germline V gene. The CDR3 length is 15 residues. V shed 0 bases and J 2 bases; nucleotides not matched to a gene: 2. Here the CDR3 reads CASSQDLAGAYEQYF. The CDR3 DNA sequence: TGTGCCAGCAGCCAAGATTTAGCGGGAGCCTACGAGCAGTACTTC.

The chain employs TRBV30 and TRBJ1-5; the D gene is possibly TRBD1 (5 bases). Trimming took off 4 bases at V and 0 bases at J, with 10 bases between the two ends. In germline, CDR1 is GTSNPN, CDR2 SVGIG (reference sequence). The length of the CDR3 is 14 residues. The CDR3 coding sequence is TGTGCCTGGACGACAGCATATAGCAATCAGCCCCAGCATTTT. Translated, it gives CAWTTAYSNQPQHF.

The sample holds many counts of this clonotype. The rearrangement uses TRBV10-3 and TRBJ1-1; 9 positions agree with TRBD1. Germline CDR1 ENHRY, CDR2 SYGVKD. V trimming: 7 bases; J trimming: 8 bases; junction bases outside the gene matches: 5. The CDR3 runs 12 residues. The CDR3 protein is CAINKGQGEAFF. Written as DNA, the CDR3 is TGTGCCATCAACAAAGGACAGGGGGAAGCTTTCTTT.

The chain has TRBV3-1 and TRBJ1-2; a weak D match, TRBD1 (5 bases). Germline lookup yields CDR1 LGHDT and CDR2 YNNKEL (reference sequence). CDR3 size: 19 residues. The V end lost 4 bases, the J end lost 6 bases, and 30 bases lay between the germline ends. The CDR3 here is CASSPKFRFGTDILNGYTF. The CDR3 region has the DNA TGTGCCAGCAGCCCCAAGTTCCGATTCGGGACGGACATACTAAATGGCTACACCTTC.

This rearrangement joins TRBV6-1 to TRBJ1-5; 7 bases match TRBD1. Trimming took 4 bases from V and 6 from J; bases not matched to a gene: 9. Looked up from germline, CDR1 is MNHNS and CDR2 is SASEGT. The CDR3 runs 15 residues. The CDR3 nucleotides read TGTGCCAGCAGTGGAAGCCATAGGGGGCGTCAGCCCCAGCATTTT. Its protein is CASSGSHRGRQPQHF.

This clonotype was picked up many times. The rearrangement links TRBV6-2 or TRBV6-3 to TRBJ2-3; the D gene could be TRBD1 or TRBD2 (5 bases each). Germline CDR1 is MNHEY and CDR2 is SVGEGT. V lost 2 bases to trimming and J lost 9 bases, with 18 bases between them. The CDR3 runs to 15 residues. CDR3 in amino acids: CASSYPGTSSRTQYF. The CDR3 DNA reads as TGTGCCAGCAGTTACCCCGGGACCTCATCGAGGACGCAGTATTTT.

This clonotype has only a few counts. A much larger clone sits a single nucleotide away, making a read error possible. This chain uses TRBV7-9 with TRBJ2-1; TRBD2 agrees at 8 bases. The CDR3 length is 14 residues. Germline V gene sequence: CDR1 SEHNR, CDR2 FQNEAQ (reference sequence). The ends lost 3 bases at V and 10 bases at J; junction bases unmatched: 8. The CDR3 sequence: CASSLVAGGLEQFF. The CDR3 DNA reads TGTGCCAGCAGCTTGGTGGCGGGGGGTTTGGAGCAGTTCTTC.

Concerning this clonotype: Just one base apart from a much larger clone, this may be a read error. The rearrangement links TRBV15 to TRBJ2-7, with D tentatively TRBD2 (5 bases). The germline gives CDR1 LNHNV, CDR2 YYDKDF (reference sequence). CDR3 length: 12 residues. Trimming cost V 4 bases and J 7 bases, with 11 bases left between them. CDR3 bases: TGTGCCACCAGCAAAGAGGGTGGGGAGCAGTACTTC. Its translation is CATSKEGGEQYF.

This clonotype was seen only a few times. This sequence may be a read error, since a much larger clone differs from it by one base. The rearrangement joins TRBV25-1 to TRBJ2-7; D is tentatively TRBD1 or TRBD2 (5 bases each). CDR1 MGHDK and CDR2 SYGVNS come from the germline V gene. CDR3 size: 15 residues. The V gene lost 3 bases and the J gene lost 7 bases, with 19 bases spanning the gap. The CDR3, as DNA: TGTGCCAGCAGTGATCCCCTGGGACCCTTCAATGAGCAGTACTTC. The encoded protein is CASSDPLGPFNEQYF.

This clonotype was counted many times. The V call is TRBV20-1, the J call TRBJ2-1; 15 nucleotides line up with TRBD2. V shed 6 bases and J 7 bases; nucleotides not matched to a gene: 7. This CDR3 contains 15 residues. Germline CDR1 and CDR2: DFQATT and SNEGSKA (reference sequence). CDR3 in amino acids: CSAIIGLAGGNEQFF. DNA of the CDR3: TGCAGTGCCATTATCGGACTAGCGGGGGGGAATGAGCAGTTCTTC.